The 30 T cell receptor beta chains given below trace back to one sample, sequenced in a study of T cells in Graves' hyperthyroidism and ophthalmopathy (dated by TCRdb to between 2017 and 2020). Library preparation employed multiplex PCR. The sequencer listed for this sample is Illumina HiSeq 2000. TCR beta CDR3 regions were amplified from RNA transcripts. A first-round RT-PCR of the TCR CDR3 used the HTBI primer set with the Qiagen OneStep RT-PCR kit. TCRdb reprocessed the public reads (quality trimming at Q25 with fastp, clone calling with MiXCR) and kept in-frame beta chains. Each record represents a unique CDR3 protein, reported with the most common genes and DNA among its rows. The sample contains 480,000 or so distinct CDR3 sequences, over 35% of them found a single time. Around two fifths of the sample goes to the ten largest clones. Material for sequencing was peripheral blood or thyroid tissue (not recorded which). All receptors come from an adult woman with Graves' disease, either hyperthyroidism or ophthalmopathy (not recorded which).

This clonotype was picked up many times. The V and J genes are TRBV3-1 and TRBJ2-2; 10 bases are shared with TRBD2. V gave up 10 bases and J gave up 7 bases; unmatched junction bases: 3. Germline V gene data show CDR1 as LGHDT and CDR2 as YNNKEL (reference sequence). This CDR3 has 12 amino acids. CDR3 DNA: TGTGCCACCGTAGCGGGAGGCGGGGAGCTGTTTTTT. Its protein is CATVAGGGELFF.

The V and J genes are TRBV28 and TRBJ2-7; 7 nucleotides align to TRBD1. This CDR3 has 15 residues. Unmatched junction bases numbered 9, after V lost 2 bases and J lost 5 bases. The germline CDR1 and CDR2 sequences are MDHEN and SYDVKM. This chain's CDR3 is CASSLPLTGVDEQYF. CDR3 in DNA: TGTGCCAGCAGTTTACCCCTAACAGGGGTTGACGAGCAGTACTTC.

The CDR3 here is CSARDGGAYNQPQHF. The CDR3 DNA reads as TGCAGTGCTAGAGATGGGGGGGCGTACAATCAGCCCCAGCATTTT. This chain links TRBV20-1 with TRBJ1-5; D is perhaps TRBD1 (6 bases). There are 15 residues in the CDR3. Germline V CDR1 and CDR2: DFQATT, SNEGSKA (reference sequence). Deletions cut 0 bases from V and 3 bases from J, with 12 bases between.

V gene TRBV29-1 combines with J gene TRBJ2-5; 7 nucleotides align to TRBD1. This CDR3 region has 12 residues. V trimming: 8 bases; J trimming: 2 bases; junction bases outside the gene matches: 5. Germline lookup yields CDR1 SQVTM and CDR2 ANQGSEA. CDR3 DNA sequence: TGCAGCACCGACAGGGCTCAAGAGACCCAGTACTTC. It is translated as CSTDRAQETQYF.

This clonotype was observed a handful of times. This chain connects TRBV7-9 to TRBJ1-4; perhaps TRBD1 as D (5 bases). V was cut by 5 bases and J by 3 bases, with 10 bases left in between. The germline V gene has CDR1 SEHNR and CDR2 FQNEAQ (reference sequence). This CDR3 contains 14 residues. The CDR3 DNA follows: TGTGCCAGCAGCACCGACAGTTCTAATGAAAAACTGTTTTTT. This codes for CASSTDSSNEKLFF. The whole variable domain, remainder taken from reference TRBV7-9 and TRBJ1-4, is DTGVSQNPRHKITKRGQNVTFRCDPISEHNRLYWYRQTLGQGPEFLTYFQNEAQLEKSRLLSDRFSAERPKGSFSTLEIQRTEQGDSAMYLCASSTDSSNEKLFFGSGTQLSVL.

The chain has TRBV29-1 and TRBJ2-5, with unresolved D. Between the trimmed V and J ends, which lost 4 bases and 3 bases, there was a span of 9 bases. CDR3 size: 12 residues. Germline CDR1 is SQVTM and CDR2 is ANQGSEA. The CDR3 nucleotides are TGCAGCGTTGCGGCAAACGAAGAGACCCAGTACTTC. Its translation is CSVAANEETQYF.

The rearrangement joins TRBV6-5 to TRBJ1-6; TRBD1 might be the D (5 bases). The CDR3 totals 14 residues. Trimming removed 6 bases at V and 8 bases at J, with 14 bases between. Germline V gene data show CDR1 as MNHEY and CDR2 as SVGAGI. The CDR3 nucleotides are TGTGCCAGCAGGTCCGGAGGGGAAGATTCACCCCTCCACTTT. Amino acid sequence: CASRSGGEDSPLHF.

This clonotype was observed at least ten times. This chain connects TRBV20-1 to TRBJ2-5, with TRBD2 matching 8 bases. Germline V CDR1 and CDR2: DFQATT, SNEGSKA (reference sequence). With V trimmed by 6 bases and J by 1 base, 19 bases remained unmatched. The CDR3 covers 18 residues. CDR3 sequence (DNA): TGCAGTGCCCCATCCCGGAAGCGGGAGACCTACTTCCAAGAGACCCAGTACTTC. This translates into CSAPSRKRETYFQETQYF.

This clonotype has a single count. The genes are TRBV7-2 and TRBJ1-2, with D perhaps matching TRBD1 (6 bases). The germline V and J ends were trimmed by 4 bases and 6 bases, with 12 bases remaining between them. The CDR3 loop spans 13 amino acids. The germline V gene has CDR1 SGHTA and CDR2 FQGNSA. The CDR3 loop is CASSSDRRNGYTF. Written as DNA, the CDR3 is TGTGCCAGCAGCTCTGACAGGAGGAATGGCTACACCTTC.

This clonotype was counted many times. This chain links TRBV5-1 with TRBJ1-1, with D possibly TRBD1 on 6 matching bases. Per the germline V gene, CDR1 is SGHRS and CDR2 is YFSETQ. This CDR3 region has 15 residues. The germline V and J ends were trimmed by 3 bases and 4 bases, with 16 bases remaining between them. The CDR3 loop is CASSSHGQGGTEAFF. The CDR3 DNA reads as TGCGCCAGCAGCTCCCACGGACAAGGGGGCACTGAAGCTTTCTTT.

Comment on this clonotype: A read error is likely, as this CDR3 ends without the conserved phenylalanine or tryptophan. The rearrangement links TRBV20-1 to TRBJ1-2, with D unresolved. From germline, CDR1 is DFQATT and CDR2 SNEGSKA (reference sequence). The CDR3 contains 13 residues. The CDR3 region is CSASLAGAYGYTS. The CDR3 coding sequence is TGCAGCGCTAGTCTGGCGGGCGCATATGGCTACACCTCC.

This sequence joins TRBV10-3 and TRBJ2-2; 7 bases match TRBD1. This CDR3 region has 15 residues. Trimming cost V 10 bases and J 0 bases; bases outside gene matches: 8. CDR1 ENHRY and CDR2 SYGVKD come from the germline V gene. The CDR3 is CATVSQGANTGELFF. The DNA of the CDR3 is TGTGCCACCGTGTCTCAGGGGGCGAACACCGGGGAGCTGTTTTTT.

The V call is TRBV5-1, the J call TRBJ2-7, with D unclear. V dropped 4 bases and J dropped 5 bases, with 13 bases sitting between them. This CDR3 is 13 amino acids long. Germline CDR1 reads SGHRS; CDR2 reads YFSETQ. The CDR3 nucleotides are TGCGCCAGCAGCCATACCCGCGCGCACGAGCAGTACTTC. Translating it yields CASSHTRAHEQYF.

V usage is TRBV7-6 and J usage is TRBJ2-7; D might be TRBD1 (6 bases). The CDR3 totals 13 residues. Trimming removed 5 bases from V and 5 bases from J, with 13 bases in between. From germline, CDR1 is SGHVS and CDR2 FNYEAQ. The CDR3 nucleotides read TGTGCCAGCAGCCCGGACAGAAAAAACGAGCAGTACTTC. It is translated as CASSPDRKNEQYF.

This clonotype was recorded many times. As DNA, the CDR3 is TGTGCCAGCAGCTTAGGTCAACTAGCGGGAGTTTCCTACGAGCAGTACTTC. Translated: CASSLGQLAGVSYEQYF. V gene TRBV11-2 combines with J gene TRBJ2-7; TRBD2 matches 11 bases. The trim removed 1 base at V and 1 base at J, leaving 6 bases unmatched. The CDR3 is made up of 17 amino acids. Germline V gene sequence: CDR1 SGHAT, CDR2 FQNNGV.

The rearrangement joins TRBV10-1 to TRBJ2-4; tentative D call: TRBD2 (6 bases). CDR3 length: 13 amino acids. V gave up 3 bases and J gave up 6 bases, with 9 bases separating them. In germline, CDR1 is WNHNN, CDR2 SYGVQD (reference sequence). CDR3 DNA: TGCGCCAGCAGTGAACGGGGGAGAAACATTCAGTACTTC. It is translated as CASSERGRNIQYF.

The chain uses TRBV2 and TRBJ1-1; perhaps TRBD1 as D (5 bases). Trimming removed 4 bases from V and 0 bases from J, with 15 bases in between. CDR1 is SNHLY and CDR2 is FYNNEI in the germline V gene. This CDR3 region has 16 residues. CDR3 sequence reads: CASSAPRQPMNTEAFF. The CDR3, as DNA: TGTGCCAGCAGTGCTCCGAGACAGCCAATGAACACTGAAGCTTTCTTT.

The chain is built from TRBV3-1 and TRBJ2-3; the D is unclear. The CDR3 spans 11 residues. Germline lookup yields CDR1 LGHDT and CDR2 YNNKEL (reference sequence). V was clipped by 5 bases and J by 7 bases, with 7 bases between them. CDR3 sequence reads: CASSRGNTQYF. The CDR3 bases are TGTGCCAGCAGCAGAGGTAATACGCAGTATTTT.

This clonotype has at least ten counts. This chain connects TRBV5-1 to TRBJ2-7, with 10 bases that match TRBD1. The germline V gene has CDR1 SGHRS and CDR2 YFSETQ. The CDR3 runs 14 residues. With 5 bases clipped from V and 2 bases from J, the junction kept 4 bases outside the gene matches. CDR3 nucleotide sequence: TGCGCCAGCAGGCCCGGGACAGGGGCCTACGAGCAGTACTTC. Encoded protein: CASRPGTGAYEQYF.

The chain joins TRBV20-1 to TRBJ1-2, with TRBD1 as a possible D gene (5 bases). Germline V gene sequence: CDR1 DFQATT, CDR2 SNEGSKA (reference sequence). The ends were cut back, 2 bases at V and 8 bases at J, with 18 bases in the middle. CDR3 size: 14 residues. This CDR3 is CSARSLSGTSGYTF. The CDR3 bases are TGCAGTGCTAGATCGCTTTCCGGGACTAGCGGCTACACCTTC.

The chain is built from TRBV14 and TRBJ1-1; a possible D gene is TRBD1 (5 bases). Germline loops: CDR1 SGHDN, CDR2 FVKESK. This CDR3 spans 15 amino acids. V lost 1 base, J lost 11 bases, and 20 bases lay in between. CDR3 residues: CASSQALGTLAGAFF. In DNA form, the CDR3 reads TGTGCCAGCAGCCAAGCCCTAGGGACCCTAGCCGGGGCTTTCTTT. Variable domain in full (rest from reference TRBV14 and TRBJ1-1): EAGVTQFPSHSVIEKGQTVTLRCDPISGHDNLYWYRRVMGKEIKFLLHFVKESKQDESGMPNNRFLAERTGGTYSTLKVQPAELEDSGVYFCASSQALGTLAGAFFGQGTRLTVV.

J is TRBJ2-7 and V is TRBV27; perhaps TRBD1 as D (6 bases). CDR3 size: 17 residues. The V gene's germline CDR1 is MNHEY and CDR2 SMNVEV (reference sequence). The V and J ends lost 8 bases and 0 bases respectively, with 23 bases between them. Written as DNA, the CDR3 is TGTGCCAGCTCCTTTGGCTCCAGGGGCGGAAGCTCCTACGAGCAGTACTTC. This encodes CASSFGSRGGSSYEQYF.

This clonotype was seen repeatedly, ten times or more. The chain combines TRBV29-1 with TRBJ2-2; TRBD1 agrees at 7 bases. V lost 4 bases and J lost 7; bases outside the gene matches: 3. The germline gives CDR1 SQVTM, CDR2 ANQGSEA. The CDR3 is 12 amino acids. The CDR3 DNA sequence: TGCAGCGTTGGGACAGGCGGCGGGGAGCTGTTTTTT. Amino acids: CSVGTGGGELFF.

The chain has TRBV6-2 or TRBV6-3 and TRBJ2-7, with 7 bases identical to TRBD2. Unmatched junction bases numbered 12, after V lost 2 bases and J lost 5 bases. Germline V CDR1 and CDR2: MNHEY, SVGEGT. CDR3 size: 16 residues. CDR3: CASSYPEEGRVHEQYF. The CDR3 DNA sequence: TGTGCCAGCAGTTACCCCGAGGAGGGGAGGGTCCACGAGCAGTACTTC.

This clonotype appeared many times. The V and J genes are TRBV7-2 and TRBJ1-5; unclear D gene. Germline V lookup: CDR1 SGHTA, CDR2 FQGNSA. With 6 bases removed from V and 3 bases from J, the gap between germline ends came to 18 bases. The CDR3 consists of 16 residues. CDR3 amino acids: CASRRKWGMDNQPQHF. The CDR3, as DNA: TGTGCCAGCAGACGAAAATGGGGTATGGACAATCAGCCCCAGCATTTT.

This clonotype was seen more than once but under ten times. The V and J genes are TRBV2 and TRBJ1-2; a possible D gene is TRBD1 (6 bases). Trimming stripped 6 bases from V and 7 bases from J, with 9 bases between. Germline V gene lookup returns CDR1 SNHLY and CDR2 FYNNEI. This CDR3 has 11 residues. CDR3 amino acids: CASRQGLGYTF. Written as DNA, the CDR3 is TGTGCCAGCAGACAGGGCCTTGGCTACACCTTC. Drawing the rest from reference TRBV2 and TRBJ1-2, the complete variable domain is EPEVTQTPSHQVTQMGQEVILRCVPISNHLYFYWYRQILGQKVEFLVSFYNNEISEKSEIFDDQFSVERPDGSNFTLKIRSTKLEDSAMYFCASRQGLGYTFGSGTRLTVV.

The chain recombines TRBV7-2 with TRBJ2-7; maybe TRBD1 (5 bases). The CDR3 sequence is 18 residues long. Germline V gene data show CDR1 as SGHTA and CDR2 as FQGNSA. Trimming pared 1 base from V and 3 bases from J, leaving 22 bases between. CDR3 sequence (DNA): TGTGCCAGCAGCTTAGATGACCCGCCCCGCCGCAGGGTCTACGAGCAGTACTTC. Amino acid sequence: CASSLDDPPRRRVYEQYF.

This clonotype was detected ten times or more. This rearrangement joins TRBV10-3 to TRBJ1-2; 12 bases are shared with TRBD1. Trimming removed 4 bases from V and 8 bases from J; junction bases left unmatched: 11. CDR1 is ENHRY and CDR2 is SYGVKD in the germline V gene. The CDR3 spans 16 residues. The CDR3 here is CAISARTGTGGEGYTF. The DNA of the CDR3 is TGTGCCATCAGTGCCCGCACCGGGACAGGGGGCGAAGGCTACACCTTC.

This clonotype was seen a handful of times. The chain joins TRBV2 to TRBJ2-2, with D uncertain. Germline V gene sequence: CDR1 SNHLY, CDR2 FYNNEI. V was pared by 5 bases and J by 6 bases, with 16 bases between. The CDR3 covers 15 residues. CDR3 sequence reads: CASSSFNLGSGELFF. The CDR3 DNA reads TGTGCCAGCAGTTCGTTCAATCTCGGTTCCGGGGAGCTGTTTTTT.

The table lists this clonotype with many counts. The CDR3 protein is CASSGPGQGFNSPLHF. In nucleotides, the CDR3 is TGTGCCAGCAGTGGACCGGGACAGGGGTTTAATTCACCCCTCCACTTT. V gene TRBV9 combines with J gene TRBJ1-6, with 10 bases fitting TRBD1. The CDR3 runs 16 residues. Losses at the gene ends were 5 bases for V and 6 bases for J; bases not matched to a gene: 8. The germline V gene encodes CDR1 SGDLS and CDR2 YYNGEE.